The present T cell receptor (beta chain) was sequenced within a study of neurological immune-mediated disorders. The authors obtained over 170 million TCR-beta sequences from 15-18 subjects per sequencing run. Using its own MiXCR run on the 5' RACE reads, TCRdb lists one record per CDR3 protein. The table has 50,000 to 85,000 distinct CDR3 sequences, around 5.2% seen once; the top ten hold about 2.7%. V lost 0 bases and J 10 bases, leaving 16 bases between the germline ends. The length of the CDR3 is 15 residues. CDR1 and CDR2 from the germline V gene are SGHKS and YYEKEE (reference sequence). This clonotype was detected many times. Antigen: not known. Regarding the study as a whole: Clinical features showed no association with the multiple sclerosis repertoire cluster, and MRI features showed none either. Expanded clones shared no CDR3 amino acid sequences across subjects, suggesting private repertoires in all groups. Whereas HTLV-1-associated myelopathy showed the most TCR clonal expansion, multiple sclerosis showed the least, with levels below those of healthy controls.

The TCR comes from a woman aged 25-40 years with multiple sclerosis. This chain uses TRBV5-5 with TRBJ2-2; D gene unclear. Sequences were obtained from PBMCs. CDR3 nucleotides: TGTGCCAGCAGCTTGGCCGGGTCTCAGGTGGTGGAGCTGTTTTTT. This encodes CASSLAGSQVVELFF.